Sequencing of this T cell receptor beta chain was carried out in a study of metastatic and nonmetastatic thyroid tumors. Study information: Peripheral blood and tumor or nodule samples from malignant and benign thyroid patients were compared. Study-wide findings and caveats: Relative to benign nodules, malignant thyroid tumors were reportedly characterized by significantly elevated TCR beta diversity in blood and tumor.

The V end lost 4 bases, the J end lost 1 base, and 13 bases lay between the germline ends. The CDR3 length is 15 residues. The V gene's germline CDR1 is SNHLY and CDR2 FYNNEI. As originally analysed: Construction of a distant-metastasis classifier for papillary thyroid cancer relied on CDR3 differences across clinicopathological groups. TCRdb re-clonotyped the PCR reads through MiXCR. The V and J calls were determined by TCRdb, not by the authors. The table includes over 40,000 clones, more than 9.5% detected once. This clone was seen at least ten times. Its antigen is not known. The sample has other DNA sequences that encode this CDR3 too. There were no patients who had received any treatment before thyroid surgery.

The chain combines TRBV2 with TRBJ1-1; perhaps TRBD1 as D (5 bases). The sample was blood. The receptor's source is a female donor with papillary thyroid cancer or a benign thyroid nodule (not recorded which). Some clones in this sample may be carry-over from other donors' samples. CDR3 DNA sequence: TGTGCCAGCAGTGTAACAGGAAGAGCGAACACTGAAGCTTTCTTT. Translation: CASSVTGRANTEAFF.